Below, 4 T cell receptor beta chains from the same sample are listed, as sequenced in a study of STAT5B mutations in CD4+ large granular lymphocyte leukemia. The method was immunoSEQ multiplex PCR; TCRdb's version includes in-frame clones alone and lacks a portion of them. The table shows around 20,000 clones, with 75% occurring only once. Sequencing used CD4+ T cells from blood buffy coats. Receptors originate from a human donor in good health.

The chain joins TRBV28 to TRBJ2-5; D remains unclear. V was cut by 3 bases and J by 1 base, with 3 bases left in between. Germline V gene sequence: CDR1 MDHEN, CDR2 SYDVKM. The CDR3 runs to 12 residues. CDR3 bases: TGTGCCAGCAGTTTCTTCCAAGAGACCCAGTACTTC. It specifies CASSFFQETQYF.

This sequence joins TRBV6-5 and TRBJ1-2; D call uncertain. V was cut by 6 bases and J by 5 bases, with 13 bases left in between. The germline CDR1 and CDR2 sequences are MNHEY and SVGAGI. The CDR3 totals 13 residues. Written as DNA, the CDR3 is TGTGCCAGCAGGGAGGGTTTGGGTTATGGCTACACCTTC. It encodes CASREGLGYGYTF.

The chain carries TRBV6-5 and TRBJ1-6; TRBD1 aligns across 8 bases. After removal of 6 bases from V and 10 bases from J, the junction contained 5 bases not matched to a gene. The V gene's germline CDR1 is MNHEY and CDR2 SVGAGI. The CDR3 runs 13 residues. The CDR3 bases are TGTGCCAGCAGCCGGGACAGGTCATCACCCCTCCACTTT. Its translation is CASSRDRSSPLHF.

The gene calls are TRBV6-5 and TRBJ2-7, with D uncertain. The CDR3 totals 14 residues. Looked up from germline, CDR1 is MNHEY and CDR2 is SVGAGI. The V and J ends lost 4 bases and 2 bases respectively, with 12 bases between them. In nucleotides, the CDR3 is TGTGCCAGCAGTTCCGACACGGGTGCCTACGAGCAGTACTTC. Translating gives CASSSDTGAYEQYF.